These T cell receptor beta chains were read from a single sample in a study of blood T cell repertoires in COVID-19. Only in-frame clones appear in the TCRdb table, and some are missing; sequencing was by immunoSEQ multiplex PCR. The repertoire holds 120,000 or so clones, more than 70% seen once, with about 1.5% in the top ten. The sequenced sample was peripheral blood. The source is a human donor in a cohort sampled during active COVID-19. Each CDR3 is given with its conserved first and last residue. The D gene is left open where the match is weak. A clone size is listed for some rows: how often the clone was seen (once, few, many), or a class if it is expanded.

D	V	size	J	CDR3	DNA
NA	TRBV7-9	once	TRBJ1-6	CASSFGSPEESPLHF	TGTGCCAGCAGCTTCGGGTCGCCAGAGGAATCACCCCTCCACTTT
NA	TRBV5-6	once	TRBJ2-2	CASSIPGQTNTGELFF	TGTGCCAGCAGCATCCCGGGACAAACGAACACCGGGGAGCTGTTTTTT
TRBD1	TRBV5-6	few	TRBJ1-2	CASSAGQGRYGYTF	TGTGCCAGCAGCGCCGGACAGGGGAGGTATGGCTACACCTTC
TRBD1	TRBV11-2	NA	TRBJ2-7	CASRKSRDRGVDEQYF	TGTGCCAGCAGAAAAAGTCGGGACAGGGGAGTCGACGAGCAGTACTTC
NA	TRBV2	NA	TRBJ1-1	CASSERRADTEAFF	TGTGCCAGCAGTGAGAGGAGGGCGGACACTGAAGCTTTCTTT
NA	TRBV2	NA	TRBJ1-2	CASPKQVSVLYGYTF	TGTGCCAGTCCTAAGCAGGTTTCAGTCCTCTATGGCTACACCTTC
NA	TRBV5-1	NA	TRBJ2-1	CASSLRQALEGQFF	TGCGCCAGCAGCTTGCGACAGGCCCTAGAGGGGCAGTTCTTC
TRBD1	TRBV24-1	NA	TRBJ1-1	CATSDSGTGVTEAFF	TGTGCCACCAGTGACTCGGGGACAGGGGTAACTGAAGCTTTCTTT
TRBD2	TRBV9	NA	TRBJ2-1	CASSLGRGEQFF	TGTGCCAGCAGCCTAGGGAGGGGTGAGCAGTTCTTC
NA	TRBV27	many	TRBJ1-1	CASSLSRSLNTEAFF	TGTGCCAGCAGTTTATCGCGGAGCCTGAACACTGAAGCTTTCTTT
TRBD2	TRBV6-1	NA	TRBJ2-3	CASSEVQRGAGDTQYF	TGTGCCAGCAGTGAAGTCCAGCGGGGGGCAGGAGATACGCAGTATTTT
NA	TRBV4-2	NA	TRBJ2-5	CARWDGSQKETQYF	TGTGCCAGATGGGACGGGAGTCAGAAAGAGACCCAGTACTTC
NA	TRBV7-9	NA	TRBJ2-7	CASSSWTNDYEQYF	TGTGCCAGCAGCTCGTGGACTAACGACTACGAGCAGTACTTC
NA	TRBV6-5	few	TRBJ1-5	CASSYSVRNQPQHF	TGTGCCAGCAGTTACTCGGTGAGGAATCAGCCCCAGCATTTT
NA	TRBV5-6	few	TRBJ1-2	CASSLVGGVGISGYTF	TGTGCCAGCAGCTTGGTCGGGGGAGTGGGGATATCTGGCTACACCTTC
NA	TRBV7-2	NA	TRBJ2-7	CASSLDTGPYEQYF	TGTGCCAGCAGCTTAGATACAGGACCCTACGAGCAGTACTTC
TRBD1	TRBV3-1/TRBV3-2	NA	TRBJ2-2	CASIRGGGTGELFF	TGTGCCAGCATCCGAGGGGGCGGCACCGGGGAGCTGTTTTTT
NA	TRBV6-5	NA	TRBJ2-7	CASRIRGTGEQYF	TGTGCCAGCAGGATAAGGGGTACAGGCGAGCAGTACTTC
TRBD2	TRBV4-1	NA	TRBJ2-6	CASSQDGGGPSGANVLTF	TGCGCCAGCAGCCAAGATGGCGGGGGGCCCTCTGGGGCCAACGTCCTGACTTTC
NA	TRBV13	NA	TRBJ2-3	CASSLDSYTDTQYF	TGTGCCAGCAGCCTTGACTCGTACACAGATACGCAGTATTTT
NA	TRBV5-5	NA	TRBJ2-1	CASSLESSVREQFF	TGTGCCAGCAGCTTGGAGAGTAGCGTGCGGGAGCAGTTCTTC
NA	TRBV28	NA	TRBJ2-3	CASRGGTGPDTQYF	TGTGCCAGCAGGGGGGGGACAGGCCCAGATACGCAGTATTTT
NA	TRBV27	few	TRBJ1-5	CASSPTLSRERAYSNQPQHF	TGTGCCAGCAGTCCCACCTTAAGTCGGGAAAGGGCATATAGCAATCAGCCCCAGCATTTT
NA	TRBV6-5	NA	TRBJ1-1	CAAGDPNTEAFF	TGTGCCGCCGGGGATCCGAACACTGAAGCTTTCTTT
NA	TRBV7-9	NA	TRBJ2-1	CASSPGTGSSYNEQFF	TGTGCCAGCAGCCCGGGCACAGGGAGCTCCTACAATGAGCAGTTCTTC
NA	TRBV29-1	NA	TRBJ1-2	CSVVRDYGYTF	TGCAGCGTTGTTCGGGACTATGGCTACACCTTC
NA	TRBV18	NA	TRBJ2-5	CASSLTLGPTETQYF	TGTGCCAGCTCACTGACGCTGGGCCCAACGGAGACCCAGTACTTC
NA	TRBV19	NA	TRBJ1-2	CASSTGQTREGYTF	TGTGCCAGTAGTACTGGACAGACAAGGGAGGGCTACACCTTC
NA	TRBV11-3	NA	TRBJ2-3	CASSLGANTDTQYF	TGTGCCAGCAGCTTAGGGGCCAACACAGATACGCAGTATTTT
NA	TRBV6-1	NA	TRBJ2-7	CASSEDLRYEQYF	TGTGCCAGCAGTGAAGACCTTCGGTACGAGCAGTACTTC